This T cell receptor beta chain was documented in a study of identical twins. General study points: The study found weaker excess twin sharing in beta out-of-frame sequences. With abundant cord blood beta clonotypes, insertions were fewer; memory repertoires showed no such pattern.

All donors comprised healthy Caucasians. Between the trimmed V and J ends, which lost 4 bases and 0 bases, there was a span of 12 bases. CDR1 and CDR2 from the germline V gene are SQVTM and ANQGSEA. The CDR3 length is 15 residues. This clonotype was counted many times. Its specificity is not known. A universal primer site was created by template switching, with the cDNA bearing unique molecular identifiers. In TCRdb, the 5' RACE reads were re-called with MiXCR into one record per CDR3 protein. The data contain approximately 240,000 distinct CDR3 sequences, about 14% of them seen just once; the ten biggest clones take up 7% to 9.5%.

This receptor was taken from a woman younger than 35 in good health. V is TRBV29-1 and J is TRBJ2-2; TRBD2 is a possible D gene (6 bases). The sequenced material came from memory (CD45RO+) T cells sorted from blood. CDR3 amino acids: CSVVEGPSNTGELFF. CDR3 coding DNA: TGCAGCGTTGTGGAGGGCCCTTCGAACACCGGGGAGCTGTTTTTT.